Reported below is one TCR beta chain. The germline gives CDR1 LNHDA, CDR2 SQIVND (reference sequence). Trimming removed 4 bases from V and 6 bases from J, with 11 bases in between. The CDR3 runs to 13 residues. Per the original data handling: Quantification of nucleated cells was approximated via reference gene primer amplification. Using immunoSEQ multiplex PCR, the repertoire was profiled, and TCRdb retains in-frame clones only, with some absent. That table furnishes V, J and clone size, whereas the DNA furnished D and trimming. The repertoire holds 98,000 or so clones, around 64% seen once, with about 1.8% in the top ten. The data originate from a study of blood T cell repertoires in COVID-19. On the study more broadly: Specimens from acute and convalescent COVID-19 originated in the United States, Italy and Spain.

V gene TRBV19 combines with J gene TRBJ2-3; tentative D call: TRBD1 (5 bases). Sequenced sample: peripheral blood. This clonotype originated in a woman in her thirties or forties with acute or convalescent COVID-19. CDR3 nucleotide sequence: TGTGCCAGTAGTAGTCGACAGAGGGATACGCAGTATTTT. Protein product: CASSSRQRDTQYF.